Listed here are 30 T cell receptor beta chains from one sample, sequenced in a study of blood T cell repertoires in COVID-19. Assay: immunoSEQ multiplex PCR; the TCRdb copy retains only in-frame clones and omits some. The sample lists tens of thousands of clones, 82% occurring once. Sequencing used peripheral blood. These receptors were collected from a human donor in a cohort sampled during active COVID-19.

This rearrangement joins TRBV6-5 to TRBJ1-1; 9 positions agree with TRBD1. Germline CDR1 and CDR2: MNHEY and SVGAGI. J gave up 5 bases and V 6 bases, and 7 bases lay outside the gene matches. CDR3 length: 14 residues. As DNA, the CDR3 is TGTGCCAGCAGCCCCGGACAGGGGAGTACTGAAGCTTTCTTT. This gives the protein CASSPGQGSTEAFF.

This clone was found once. J is TRBJ2-5 and V is TRBV7-2, with a possible D match to TRBD2 (5 bases). In germline, CDR1 is SGHTA, CDR2 FQGNSA. This CDR3 contains 14 residues. The V and J ends lost 5 bases and 2 bases respectively, with 12 bases between them. The CDR3 loop reads CASSPRRQQETQYF. In nucleotides, the CDR3 is TGTGCCAGCAGCCCCAGGAGGCAGCAAGAGACCCAGTACTTC.

The chain joins TRBV5-1 to TRBJ2-1; D call uncertain. Trimming took 2 bases from V and 5 from J, leaving 8 bases between them. There are 13 residues in the CDR3. Per germline, CDR1 SGHRS and CDR2 YFSETQ. The CDR3 protein is CASSFPADNEQFF. The CDR3, as DNA: TGCGCCAGCAGCTTCCCCGCAGACAATGAGCAGTTCTTC.

The V call is TRBV5-1, the J call TRBJ1-4; D gene ambiguous. This CDR3 comprises 16 residues. The V and J ends lost 2 bases and 5 bases respectively, with 16 bases between them. Germline V gene lookup returns CDR1 SGHRS and CDR2 YFSETQ. Here the CDR3 reads CASSFGTTRGNEKLFF. The CDR3 DNA reads as TGCGCCAGCAGCTTTGGTACAACCCGAGGAAATGAAAAACTGTTTTTT. Using reference TRBV5-1 and TRBJ1-4 for the parts outside the CDR3, the full variable domain is KAGVTQTPRYLIKTRGQQVTLSCSPISGHRSVSWYQQTPGQGLQFLFEYFSETQRNKGNFPGRFSGRQFSNSRSEMNVSTLELGDSALYLCASSFGTTRGNEKLFFGSGTQLSVL.

In its sample, this clone was seen a few times. The V and J genes are TRBV6-2 or TRBV6-3 and TRBJ2-1; 8 nucleotides line up with TRBD2. The CDR3 length is 16 residues. The trim removed 0 bases at V and 3 bases at J, leaving 4 bases unmatched. Germline assignment: CDR1 MNHEY and CDR2 SVGEGT. Here the CDR3 DNA reads TGTGCCAGCAGTTACTCGAAGCGGGGGATCTACAATGAGCAGTTCTTC. Translating it yields CASSYSKRGIYNEQFF.

V gene TRBV18 combines with J gene TRBJ1-6, with TRBD1 as a possible D gene (5 bases). The CDR3 is made up of 15 amino acids. The V and J ends lost 2 bases and 5 bases respectively, with 10 bases between them. Germline CDR1 is KGHSH and CDR2 is LQKENI. The CDR3 DNA reads as TGTGCCAGCTCACCATTGCCAGGGAATAATTCACCCCTCCACTTT. Amino acids: CASSPLPGNNSPLHF.

The genes are TRBV5-4 and TRBJ2-7; 9 bases are shared with TRBD1. CDR3 length: 16 amino acids. V was pared by 2 bases and J by 5 bases, with 11 bases of the junction left unmatched. CDR1 is SGHNT and CDR2 is YYREEE in the germline V gene (reference sequence). The CDR3 sequence is CASSFYRGRWGNEQYF. The CDR3 DNA follows: TGTGCCAGCAGCTTCTACAGGGGGCGCTGGGGCAACGAGCAGTACTTC.

This clone was found once. The chain employs TRBV10-2 and TRBJ2-5; the D gene is possibly TRBD2 (5 bases). Per the germline V gene, CDR1 is WSHSY and CDR2 is SAAADI. CDR3 size: 14 residues. Between the trimmed V and J ends, which lost 5 bases and 2 bases, there was a span of 12 bases. The CDR3: CASSPSGRQETQYF. CDR3 bases: TGCGCCAGCAGTCCGAGCGGACGGCAAGAGACCCAGTACTTC.

The chain joins TRBV3-1 (or the pseudogene TRBV3-2) to TRBJ2-2; a weak D match, TRBD2 (5 bases). V was trimmed by 7 bases and J by 4 bases, leaving 13 bases between them. CDR3 length: 14 amino acids. CDR1 is LGHDT, CDR2 YNNKEL, per germline (reference sequence). CDR3 DNA: TGTGCCAGCACCCCCCCGGGGTCCACCGGGGAGCTGTTTTTT. Protein product: CASTPPGSTGELFF.

V and J are TRBV7-2 and TRBJ2-3, with a possible D match to TRBD1 (6 bases). The germline V and J ends were trimmed by 4 bases and 4 bases, with 15 bases remaining between them. The CDR3 contains 15 residues. Per germline, CDR1 SGHTA and CDR2 FQGNSA. The CDR3, as DNA: TGTGCCAGCAGCTCGACAGGTGGGCTAGCAGATACGCAGTATTTT. Its translation: CASSSTGGLADTQYF.

The CDR3 sequence: CASSYDRAGEQYF. CDR3 bases: TGCGCCAGCAGTTACGACAGGGCAGGCGAGCAGTACTTC. The V call is TRBV5-1, the J call TRBJ2-7; 7 bases fit TRBD1. There are 13 residues in the CDR3. J lost 6 bases, V lost 5 bases, and 8 bases had no gene match. Per the germline V gene, CDR1 is SGHRS and CDR2 is YFSETQ.

The chain has TRBV15 and TRBJ1-4; TRBD1 aligns across 8 bases. The length of the CDR3 is 18 residues. Looked up from germline, CDR1 is LNHNV and CDR2 is YYDKDF (reference sequence). V was pared by 1 base and J by 0 bases, with 7 bases of the junction left unmatched. The CDR3 sequence is CATSRVRTGISTNEKLFF. CDR3 nucleotide sequence: TGTGCCACCAGCAGAGTCCGGACAGGGATCTCAACTAATGAAAAACTGTTTTTT.

This chain joins TRBV10-2 and TRBJ2-1, with 8 bases that match TRBD1. The CDR3 runs 14 residues. Germline V gene lookup returns CDR1 WSHSY and CDR2 SAAADI. V gave up 4 bases and J gave up 7 bases; unmatched junction bases: 6. CDR3: CASSGQGSLNEQFF. CDR3 nucleotides: TGCGCCAGCAGTGGACAGGGGTCACTTAATGAGCAGTTCTTC.

The V and J genes are TRBV13 and TRBJ1-1, with no clear D. The CDR3 is made up of 17 amino acids. The V end was cut by 2 bases, the J end by 4 bases, with 20 bases between. Germline values: CDR1 PRHDT, CDR2 FYEKMQ (reference sequence). The CDR3 reads CASSLFRVTRGGTEAFF. The CDR3 DNA follows: TGTGCCAGCAGCTTATTCCGGGTGACCAGAGGAGGCACTGAAGCTTTCTTT.

CDR3 nucleotide sequence: TGCGCCAGCAGCTTGTCCGGCAATGAGCAGTTCTTC. The encoded protein is CASSLSGNEQFF. V usage is TRBV5-1 and J usage is TRBJ2-1; no clear D gene. Trimming stripped 1 base from V and 6 bases from J, with 5 bases between. Looked up from germline, CDR1 is SGHRS and CDR2 is YFSETQ. The CDR3 is 12 residues long.

The chain joins TRBV19 to TRBJ2-2; TRBD1 might be the D (5 bases). CDR1 LNHDA and CDR2 SQIVND come from the germline V gene (reference sequence). The CDR3 consists of 15 residues. V was pared by 5 bases and J by 2 bases, with 12 bases between. CDR3 DNA: TGTGCCAGTAGTGCAAGGCAGGGTAACACCGGGGAGCTGTTTTTT. The encoded protein is CASSARQGNTGELFF. Drawing the rest from reference TRBV19 and TRBJ2-2, the complete variable domain is DGGITQSPKYLFRKEGQNVTLSCEQNLNHDAMYWYRQDPGQGLRLIYYSQIVNDFQKGDIAEGYSVSREKKESFPLTVTSAQKNPTAFYLCASSARQGNTGELFFGEGSRLTVL.

This chain links TRBV29-1 with TRBJ2-1; TRBD1 matches 7 bases. The length of the CDR3 is 12 residues. Germline assignment: CDR1 SQVTM and CDR2 ANQGSEA. The ends lost 4 bases at V and 5 bases at J; junction bases unmatched: 2. The CDR3 loop is CSVVQGDNEQFF. Here the CDR3 DNA reads TGCAGCGTTGTGCAGGGGGACAATGAGCAGTTCTTC.

The chain joins TRBV18 to TRBJ2-3; 16 nucleotides line up with TRBD2. With V trimmed by 2 bases and J by 7 bases, 3 bases remained unmatched. The CDR3 spans 16 residues. CDR1 and CDR2 from the germline V gene are KGHSH and LQKENI. CDR3 loop: CASSPGTSGGANTQYF. The CDR3, as DNA: TGTGCCAGCTCACCAGGGACTAGCGGGGGGGCAAATACGCAGTATTTT.

The V call is TRBV28, the J call TRBJ1-2; D uncertain. CDR3 length equals 11 residues. Germline CDR1 is MDHEN and CDR2 is SYDVKM. V lost 4 bases and J lost 7, with 7 bases in between. CDR3 residues: CASSSPSGYTF. CDR3 bases: TGTGCCAGCAGTTCCCCCAGTGGCTACACCTTC.

The rearrangement uses TRBV28 and TRBJ1-2, with D perhaps TRBD1 (6 bases). CDR3 length: 13 residues. Trimming took 5 bases from V and 6 from J, leaving 13 bases between them. Germline-derived CDR1 and CDR2 are MDHEN and SYDVKM. CDR3: CASSPPNRDGYTF. CDR3 nucleotide sequence: TGTGCCAGCAGTCCCCCTAACAGGGATGGCTACACCTTC.

The chain is built from TRBV14 and TRBJ1-4, with D uncertain. Germline CDR1 reads SGHDN; CDR2 reads FVKESK. V was shortened by 0 bases and J by 0 bases, with 5 bases between the two germline ends. The CDR3 totals 15 residues. CDR3 nucleotide sequence: TGTGCCAGCAGCCAAGACAGAACAACTAATGAAAAACTGTTTTTT. Translated, it gives CASSQDRTTNEKLFF.

This chain links TRBV6-6 with TRBJ2-4, with 8 bases fitting TRBD2. The CDR3 runs to 15 residues. Germline-derived CDR1 and CDR2 are MNHNY and SVGAGI (reference sequence). Trimming took 8 bases from V and 4 from J; bases not matched to a gene: 10. The CDR3 sequence: CASLPGLGGKNIQYF. CDR3 bases: TGTGCCAGCCTTCCGGGACTAGGGGGAAAAAACATTCAGTACTTC.

CDR3 protein: CASSPRQGYQETQYF. The CDR3 DNA follows: TGTGCCAGCAGTCCAAGACAGGGCTACCAAGAGACCCAGTACTTC. This sequence joins TRBV7-9 and TRBJ2-5; TRBD1 agrees at 7 bases. This CDR3 is 15 amino acids long. Germline CDR1 is SEHNR and CDR2 is FQNEAQ (reference sequence). Trimming removed 6 bases from V and 0 bases from J; junction bases left unmatched: 7.

Comments on this clone: Its ends do not fully match the called genes, so a read error is possible. The chain is built from TRBV4-2 and TRBJ2-7; TRBD2 agrees at 8 bases. Per germline, CDR1 LGHNA and CDR2 YNFKEQ. There are 16 residues in the CDR3. The CDR3 reads CASSQGIAGRSYGQYF. Here the CDR3 DNA reads TGTGCCAGCAGCCAAGGGATAGCGGGGCGCTCCTACGGGCAGTACTTC.

This clone was found a few times. The CDR3 DNA reads as TGTGCCAGCAGCTTAAAAGGGTACCGGACGGGGGATGGAAACACCATATATTTT. It specifies CASSLKGYRTGDGNTIYF. The V gene is TRBV7-9, the J gene TRBJ1-3; TRBD1 is a possible D gene (5 bases). CDR3 length: 18 residues. The ends were cut back, 2 bases at V and 3 bases at J, with 20 bases in the middle. From germline, CDR1 is SEHNR and CDR2 FQNEAQ (reference sequence).

DNA of the CDR3: TGTGCCAGCAGCCTAGCCCCCAATTCACCCCTCCACTTT. Encoded protein: CASSLAPNSPLHF. The chain carries TRBV2 and TRBJ1-6; D gene uncertain. Trimming pared 6 bases from V and 7 bases from J, leaving 10 bases between. CDR3 length equals 13 residues. The germline CDR1 and CDR2 sequences are SNHLY and FYNNEI.

The chain joins TRBV25-1 to TRBJ2-1; D may be TRBD2 (5 bases). Germline V gene sequence: CDR1 MGHDK, CDR2 SYGVNS. Trimming left V 5 bases short and J 8 bases short, with 10 bases between. The length of the CDR3 is 12 residues. The CDR3: CASSRVRDEQFF. The CDR3, as DNA: TGTGCCAGCAGTAGGGTGAGGGATGAGCAGTTCTTC.

The chain has TRBV11-2 and TRBJ2-7; 7 bases line up with TRBD1. CDR3 length: 14 amino acids. V shed 2 bases, J shed 3 bases, and the junction held 4 bases outside the gene matches. Germline V lookup: CDR1 SGHAT, CDR2 FQNNGV. CDR3 nucleotide sequence: TGTGCCAGCAGCTTAATACAGGGGAACTACGAGCAGTACTTC. Translation: CASSLIQGNYEQYF.

The chain uses TRBV7-8 and TRBJ2-7; 9 bases are shared with TRBD1. CDR1 SGHVS and CDR2 FQNEAQ come from the germline V gene. Trimming removed 1 base from V and 0 bases from J; junction bases left unmatched: 4. The length of the CDR3 is 16 residues. The CDR3, as DNA: TGTGCCAGCAGCTTAGTGGGACAGGGTAGCTCCTACGAGCAGTACTTC. Translating it yields CASSLVGQGSSYEQYF.

The chain employs TRBV7-8 and TRBJ2-7; maybe TRBD1 (5 bases). The germline V gene has CDR1 SGHVS and CDR2 FQNEAQ. V was clipped by 5 bases and J by 3 bases, with 17 bases between them. The CDR3 consists of 15 residues. CDR3 DNA sequence: TGTGCCAGCAGCCCTTCGGTCCCCCAGGGCTACGAGCAGTACTTC. Translating gives CASSPSVPQGYEQYF.